This note documents a single T cell receptor beta chain sequence. The CDR3 totals 14 residues. The V end was cut by 5 bases, the J end by 6 bases, with 16 bases between. CDR1 is MDHEN and CDR2 is SYDVKM in the germline V gene. These data come from a study of blood T cell repertoires in COVID-19. Study-level background: Nucleic acid was either cDNA or gDNA, and it came from T cells, B-cell-depleted T cells, or PBMCs.

The data were produced by immunoSEQ multiplex PCR, yet TCRdb's version contains in-frame clones alone and is incomplete. Here the sample spans some 260,000 clones, around three quarters being singletons. This clonotype was obtained from a woman of 80 years or more with acute or convalescent COVID-19. Source material: peripheral blood. The genes are TRBV28 and TRBJ1-2, with TRBD1 as a possible D gene (5 bases). In DNA form, the CDR3 reads TGTGCCAGCAGTACCGGGGGAATATACGATGGCTACACCTTC. Residues: CASSTGGIYDGYTF.